This T cell receptor (beta chain) was sequenced during a study of metastatic and nonmetastatic thyroid tumors (dated by TCRdb to the early 2020s). Turning to the overall study: Repertoires were compared across peripheral blood and tumor or nodule tissue samples from malignant and benign thyroid patients. Here is what the overall study found, with its caveats: TCR beta diversity was reported as significantly higher in malignant tumors than in benign nodules, in both blood and tumor samples.

The method behind the library was PCR. Sequencing was performed on an Illumina HiSeq 4000. High-throughput sequencing was used to profile the TCR beta-chain CDR3 region of each patient. On the study's bioinformatics: The researchers built a classifier to tell apart papillary thyroid cancer patients with distant metastasis, based on CDR3 differences among clinicopathological groups. The Shannon index was used to measure repertoire diversity, and the Morisita-Horn index was used to measure how similar tumor and blood repertoires were. The public reads were run again by TCRdb, first through fastp at Q25 and then through MiXCR, and only productive beta chains were kept. The V and J calls shown here were made by TCRdb, not taken from the authors' results. The sample table lists fewer than 45,000 clones, roughly 14% of them with a count of one. The biggest ten clones account for over 7.5% of the sample.

No patient had received any treatment before thyroid surgery. Patient clinical samples collected from the early 2010s to the late 2010s were retrospectively analysed using T-cell receptor beta sequencing. In regard to this clone: Its antigen target is currently unknown. Base qualities were left out, and no much larger clone turns up one base away.

The CDR3 runs 16 residues from the cysteine to the phenylalanine. The DNA shown is the 48-base CDR3, in frame from base 1. The germline V end is reduced by 6 bases and the J end by 7 bases; junction bases left unmatched: 12. For CDR1 and CDR2, the germline V gene lists SGHTA and FQGTGA. The source material was blood. The chain uses TRBV7-3 and TRBJ2-2; TRBD2 aligns with 9 central bases. The origin of this receptor is a female donor with papillary thyroid cancer or a benign thyroid nodule (not recorded which). Some clones in this sample may be carry-over from other donors' samples. The CDR3 here reads CASRLTSGTTVGELFF. The nucleotide sequence is given as TGTGCCAGCAGGCTGACTAGCGGTACCACAGTCGGGGAGCTGTTTTTT.